The 18 T cell receptor beta chains in this list originate from one sample, sequenced in a study of regulatory T cells in long-lasting Graves disease. Assembly of TCR beta libraries relied on iRepertoire HTBI primers together with Arm-PCR of CDR3 regions. In TCRdb, the multiplex PCR reads were re-called with MiXCR into one record per CDR3 protein. This table has roughly 400,000 distinct CDR3 sequences, about 20% appearing once. Time point defined: persistent/refractory GD, antithyroid drugs over 5 years with positive TRAb. Preparation of the TCR library used RNA extracted from PBMCs. Sequenced here: peripheral blood mononuclear cells (PBMCs), sampled when the disease was refractory, from a patient treated with antithyroid drugs. The receptor source for this set is a female donor with Graves disease.

The chain has TRBV20-1 and TRBJ2-5; possible D gene TRBD1, 6 bases. V gave up 3 bases and J gave up 4 bases, with 15 bases separating them. Germline V lookup: CDR1 DFQATT, CDR2 SNEGSKA (reference sequence). CDR3 length: 14 residues. The CDR3, as DNA: TGCAGTGCTAGTCTAGCAGGGGCGGGAGAGACCCAGTACTTC. It specifies CSASLAGAGETQYF.

A remark on this clonotype: This may be a read error: a much more frequent sequence differs by one nucleotide. A read error is likely, as this CDR3 ends without the conserved phenylalanine or tryptophan. This chain connects TRBV13 to TRBJ2-1, with unresolved D. The end of the DNA fits TRBJ2-5 better, so the J call may be wrong. The germline V gene has CDR1 PRHDT and CDR2 FYEKMQ (reference sequence). This CDR3 is 12 amino acids long. CDR3 region: CASSETLGDQYL. The CDR3 DNA reads TGTGCCAGCAGCGAAACCCTAGGTGACCAGTACCTC.

V usage is TRBV30 and J usage is TRBJ2-7; TRBD1 might be the D (5 bases). CDR3 length: 14 amino acids. Germline V gene data show CDR1 as GTSNPN and CDR2 as SVGIG (reference sequence). Trimming took off 0 bases at V and 3 bases at J, with 12 bases between the two ends. CDR3 nucleotide sequence: TGTGCCTGGAGTGTAGGGGTCAGTTACTACGAGCAGTACTTC. This translates into CAWSVGVSYYEQYF.

This chain uses TRBV28 with TRBJ2-5, with D unclear. Trimming pared 5 bases from V and 2 bases from J, leaving 18 bases between. Looked up from germline, CDR1 is MDHEN and CDR2 is SYDVKM. The CDR3 sequence is 16 residues long. The CDR3 loop is CASSAKGRYKQETQYF. CDR3 nucleotide sequence: TGTGCCAGCAGTGCTAAGGGCCGGTACAAACAAGAGACCCAGTACTTC.

This clonotype was detected only a few times. The gene calls are TRBV7-9 and TRBJ2-5, with 7 bases that match TRBD2. From germline, CDR1 is SEHNR and CDR2 FQNEAQ (reference sequence). V lost 8 bases, J lost 5 bases, and 8 bases stayed unmatched. The CDR3 is 13 residues long. The CDR3: CASAWGGGETQYF. CDR3 DNA sequence: TGTGCCAGCGCCTGGGGGGGAGGGGAGACCCAGTACTTC.

This clonotype occurred many times. V usage is TRBV27 and J usage is TRBJ2-7, with 7 bases fitting TRBD2. J was trimmed by 2 bases and V by 6 bases; bases with no gene match: 4. This CDR3 spans 13 amino acids. CDR1 is MNHEY, CDR2 SMNVEV, per germline (reference sequence). In DNA, the CDR3 is TGTGCCAGCAGCACAGCGGGGCCCTACGAGCAGTACTTC. Protein: CASSTAGPYEQYF.

The rearrangement joins TRBV11-2 to TRBJ2-2, with TRBD1 as a possible D gene (6 bases). The germline V gene has CDR1 SGHAT and CDR2 FQNNGV. Trimming took off 3 bases at V and 3 bases at J, with 8 bases between the two ends. The CDR3 extends over 14 amino acids. CDR3 sequence (DNA): TGTGCCAGCAGCTTTCAGGGGTACACCGGGGAGCTGTTTTTT. It codes for CASSFQGYTGELFF.

This rearrangement joins TRBV30 to TRBJ2-1; the D is unclear. V was cut by 2 bases and J by 5 bases, with 7 bases left in between. Germline V gene data show CDR1 as GTSNPN and CDR2 as SVGIG (reference sequence). The CDR3 covers 12 residues. CDR3 in amino acids: CAWSPRNNEQFF. DNA of the CDR3: TGTGCCTGGAGTCCGAGGAACAATGAGCAGTTCTTC.

DNA of the CDR3: TGTGCCAGTAGTAGTCGGGGGGACCTAAATCAGCCCCAGCATTTT. It translates to CASSSRGDLNQPQHF. This chain connects TRBV19 to TRBJ1-5, with D maybe TRBD1 (5 bases). The CDR3 runs to 15 residues. Deletions cut 4 bases from V and 4 bases from J, with 14 bases between. Germline V CDR1 and CDR2: LNHDA, SQIVND (reference sequence).

The table lists this clonotype with many counts. The CDR3 DNA follows: TGTGCCAGCAGCCAAGATTTCAGCGGGGGGGGGGAGACCCAGTACTTC. This codes for CASSQDFSGGGETQYF. The rearrangement links TRBV3-1 to TRBJ2-5; 10 nucleotides agree with TRBD2. The CDR3 runs 16 residues. Germline CDR1 LGHDT, CDR2 YNNKEL (reference sequence). V gave up 0 bases and J gave up 5 bases; unmatched junction bases: 6.

Many counts were recorded for this clonotype. The V call is TRBV6-2 or TRBV6-3, the J call TRBJ1-5; TRBD1 matches 9 bases. There are 15 residues in the CDR3. V lost 4 bases to trimming and J lost 4 bases; unmatched junction nucleotides: 5. Germline assignment: CDR1 MNHEY and CDR2 SVGEGT. DNA of the CDR3: TGTGCCAGCAGTTCACGGACAGGGGATAATCAGCCCCAGCATTTT. Protein product: CASSSRTGDNQPQHF.

This clonotype was counted many times. The V gene is TRBV29-1, the J gene TRBJ1-4; TRBD1 matches at 7 bases. Unmatched junction bases numbered 4, after V lost 6 bases and J lost 3 bases. The CDR3 has 13 amino acids. Looked up from germline, CDR1 is SQVTM and CDR2 is ANQGSEA. The CDR3 loop reads CSVAGQPNEKLFF. The DNA for the CDR3 is TGCAGCGTCGCGGGACAGCCTAATGAAAAACTGTTTTTT. The complete variable domain, with remaining parts taken from reference TRBV29-1 and TRBJ1-4, reads SAVISQKPSRDICQRGTSLTIQCQVDSQVTMMFWYRQQPGQSLTLIATANQGSEATYESGFVIDKFPISRPNLTFSTLTVSNMSPEDSSIYLCSVAGQPNEKLFFGSGTQLSVL.

The V gene is TRBV5-1, the J gene TRBJ2-3; 12 bases are shared with TRBD2. The CDR3 sequence is 18 residues long. The germline gives CDR1 SGHRS, CDR2 YFSETQ. The trim removed 0 bases at V and 4 bases at J, leaving 9 bases unmatched. CDR3: CASSLAFGLAGIADTQYF. Written as DNA, the CDR3 is TGCGCCAGCAGCTTGGCCTTCGGACTAGCGGGAATCGCAGATACGCAGTATTTT.

The table lists this clonotype with a few counts. The chain is built from TRBV6-1 and TRBJ2-7, with 7 nucleotides matching TRBD2. V dropped 6 bases and J dropped 5; count of bases not matched to a gene: 7. The germline V gene encodes CDR1 MNHNS and CDR2 SASEGT. This CDR3 has 13 amino acids. The CDR3 spells CASRYRLAHEQYF. The CDR3, as DNA: TGTGCCAGCAGGTATCGACTAGCTCACGAGCAGTACTTC.

A remark on this clonotype: One end of the junction does not line up with germline, which may come from a read error. The chain uses TRBV7-3 and TRBJ2-7, with a tentative D call TRBD1 (5 bases). The V gene's germline CDR1 is SGHTA and CDR2 FQGTGA. This CDR3 is 13 amino acids long. The CDR3 sequence: CAGSLTGSYEQYF. DNA of the CDR3: TGTGCCGGCAGCTTAACAGGATCCTACGAGCAGTACTTC.

In this sample, this clonotype turned up a few times. The CDR3: CASSLGGGGGLAFF. CDR3 DNA: TGTGCCAGCAGTTTAGGGGGGGGTGGGGGACTAGCTTTCTTT. The chain combines TRBV12-3 or TRBV12-4 with TRBJ1-1, with a weak D call TRBD1 (5 bases). V dropped 1 base and J dropped 10 bases, with 16 bases sitting between them. The CDR3 consists of 14 residues.

The rearrangement uses TRBV19 and TRBJ1-1, with D possibly being TRBD1 (5 bases). Per germline, CDR1 LNHDA and CDR2 SQIVND (reference sequence). This CDR3 is 14 amino acids long. V was clipped by 6 bases and J by 0 bases, with 11 bases between them. For the CDR3, the DNA is TGTGCCAGTAGACGGACACTGATGAACACTGAAGCTTTCTTT. Translated, it gives CASRRTLMNTEAFF.

As for this clonotype: The junction does not match germline at one end; this may be a read error. The chain carries TRBV27 and TRBJ1-5, with a weak D call TRBD1 (5 bases). The CDR3 spans 13 residues. The V gene's germline CDR1 is MNHEY and CDR2 SMNVEV (reference sequence). CDR3 DNA: TGTGCCGGCAGTACAGGACCCAATCAGCCCCAGCATTTT. Its protein is CAGSTGPNQPQHF.